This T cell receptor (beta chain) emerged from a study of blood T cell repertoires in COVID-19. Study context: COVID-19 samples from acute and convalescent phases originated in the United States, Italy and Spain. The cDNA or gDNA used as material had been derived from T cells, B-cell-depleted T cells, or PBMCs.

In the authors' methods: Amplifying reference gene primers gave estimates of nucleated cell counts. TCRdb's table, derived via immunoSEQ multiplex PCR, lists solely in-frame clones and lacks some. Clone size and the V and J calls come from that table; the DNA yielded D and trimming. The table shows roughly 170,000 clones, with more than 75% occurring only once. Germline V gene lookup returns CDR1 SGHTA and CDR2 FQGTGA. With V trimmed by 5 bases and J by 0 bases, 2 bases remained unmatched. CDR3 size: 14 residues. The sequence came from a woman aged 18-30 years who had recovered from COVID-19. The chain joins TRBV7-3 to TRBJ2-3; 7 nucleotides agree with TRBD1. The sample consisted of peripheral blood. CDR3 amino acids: CASSKGQSTDTQYF. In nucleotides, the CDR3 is TGTGCCAGCAGCAAGGGACAGAGCACAGATACGCAGTATTTT.